The sequence of this T cell receptor beta chain was determined in a study of cytomegalovirus exposure and HLA in healthy donors. Study-level results: It emerged from a later analysis that several of the most significant clusters appeared to be linked to common viral pathogens.

A note on this clone: The antigen is unknown.

Primers for the PCR totalled 60 Vbeta and 13 Jbeta. Only in-frame clones appear in the TCRdb table, and some are missing; sequencing was by immunoSEQ multiplex PCR. Of 120,000 or so clones listed, 65% to 90% were seen once; the top ten hold about 11%. CDR1 and CDR2 (germline): MNHEY, SMNVEV (reference sequence). The CDR3 length is 12 residues. Trimming removed 3 bases at V and 3 bases at J, with 5 bases between. This sequence joins TRBV27 and TRBJ1-1; no reliable D call. Sequenced sample: PBMCs. The receptor was isolated from a male donor in good health and CMV-seropositive. The CDR3 loop reads CASSFRDTEAFF. CDR3 DNA sequence: TGTGCCAGCAGTTTCCGGGACACTGAAGCTTTCTTT.